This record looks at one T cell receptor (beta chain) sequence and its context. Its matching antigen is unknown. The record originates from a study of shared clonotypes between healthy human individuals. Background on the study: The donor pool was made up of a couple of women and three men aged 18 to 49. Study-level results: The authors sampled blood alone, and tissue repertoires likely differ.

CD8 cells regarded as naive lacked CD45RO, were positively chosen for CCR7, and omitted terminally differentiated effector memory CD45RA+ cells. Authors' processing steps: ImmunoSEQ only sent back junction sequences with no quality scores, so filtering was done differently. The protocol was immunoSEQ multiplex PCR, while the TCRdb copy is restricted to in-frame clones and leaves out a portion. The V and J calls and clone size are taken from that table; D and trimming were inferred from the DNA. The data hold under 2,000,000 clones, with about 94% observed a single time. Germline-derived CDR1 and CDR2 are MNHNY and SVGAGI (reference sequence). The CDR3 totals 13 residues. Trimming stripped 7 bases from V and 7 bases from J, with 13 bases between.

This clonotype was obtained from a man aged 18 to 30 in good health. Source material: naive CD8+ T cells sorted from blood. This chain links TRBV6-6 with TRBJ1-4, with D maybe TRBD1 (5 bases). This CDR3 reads CASTGGTGEKLFF. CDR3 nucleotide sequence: TGTGCCAGCACGGGAGGGACCGGTGAAAAACTGTTTTTT.